Below are 29 T cell receptor beta chains sequenced from a single sample in a study of blood T cell repertoires in COVID-19. The method was immunoSEQ multiplex PCR; TCRdb's version includes in-frame clones alone and lacks a portion of them. The repertoire holds more than 200,000 clones, with 65% to 85% as singletons. Sequencing was carried out using peripheral blood. The receptor set was obtained from a man in his forties with active or convalescent COVID-19.

The rearrangement links TRBV9 to TRBJ2-7; 14 bases align to TRBD2. Germline V gives CDR1 SGDLS, CDR2 YYNGEE. V trimming: 2 bases; J trimming: 3 bases; junction bases outside the gene matches: 1. This CDR3 has 15 residues. In DNA, the CDR3 is TGTGCCAGCAGCGTTGGGACTAGCGGGAGCTACGAGCAGTACTTC. Its protein product is CASSVGTSGSYEQYF.

The count of this clone is one. The CDR3 spells CASSLAVDRADYEQYF. The CDR3 DNA is TGTGCCAGCAGCTTAGCTGTGGACAGGGCAGACTACGAGCAGTACTTC. The chain is built from TRBV7-6 and TRBJ2-7; 8 nucleotides align to TRBD1. V lost 0 bases and J lost 3; bases outside the gene matches: 7. CDR3 length: 16 amino acids. Germline V CDR1 and CDR2: SGHVS, FNYEAQ.

The chain combines TRBV2 with TRBJ2-5; 7 bases map to TRBD1. CDR1 is SNHLY, CDR2 FYNNEI, per germline. Trimming at V came to 5 bases and at J to 0 bases, leaving 12 bases not matched to a gene. CDR3 length equals 17 residues. DNA for the CDR3: TGTGCCAGCAGTCCCGGACCCGGGACAGAGTACCAAGAGACCCAGTACTTC. Its translation: CASSPGPGTEYQETQYF.

The rearrangement uses TRBV30 and TRBJ2-3; 13 bases are a match to TRBD2. Germline trimming cut 8 bases from V and 2 bases from J; bases unmatched to any gene: 1. Germline-derived CDR1 and CDR2 are GTSNPN and SVGIG (reference sequence). This CDR3 region has 13 residues. This chain's CDR3 is CAGLAGVTDTQYF. CDR3 nucleotide sequence: TGTGCCGGACTAGCGGGGGTCACAGATACGCAGTATTTT.

This clone has a single count. V usage is TRBV23-1 and J usage is TRBJ2-2; TRBD2 matches 15 bases. TRBV23-1 is noted as an ORF with a role that remains uncertain. The CDR3 runs to 19 residues. V dropped 3 bases and J dropped 3; count of bases not matched to a gene: 8. CDR3 residues: CASSHPGTSGRFHTGELFF. The CDR3 DNA reads as TGCGCCAGCAGTCACCCGGGGACTAGCGGGAGGTTCCACACCGGGGAGCTGTTTTTT.

V and J are TRBV10-3 and TRBJ2-3; the D gene is possibly TRBD1 (6 bases). Germline V gene lookup returns CDR1 ENHRY and CDR2 SYGVKD. Trimming shortened V by 6 bases and J by 5 bases, and 12 bases separated the two germline ends. The CDR3 consists of 13 residues. CDR3 DNA: TGTGCCATCAGAACAGGGTCTGAAGATACGCAGTATTTT. Translated: CAIRTGSEDTQYF.

This chain connects TRBV7-9 to TRBJ1-5, with D unresolved. Germline V lookup: CDR1 SEHNR, CDR2 FQNEAQ (reference sequence). The length of the CDR3 is 11 residues. Deletions cut 5 bases from V and 8 bases from J, with 7 bases between. The CDR3 DNA follows: TGTGCCAGCAGCAACGGGGAGCCCCAGCATTTT. Translation: CASSNGEPQHF.

This sequence joins TRBV7-3 and TRBJ2-1; 8 nucleotides match TRBD1. Germline trimming cut 1 base from V and 2 bases from J; bases unmatched to any gene: 4. In germline, CDR1 is SGHTA, CDR2 FQGTGA. The CDR3 is 16 residues long. CDR3 amino acids: CASSLIRTGTYNEQFF. CDR3 bases: TGTGCCAGCAGCTTAATAAGGACAGGGACCTACAATGAGCAGTTCTTC. The variable domain in full, with the rest retrieved from reference TRBV7-3 and TRBJ2-1, is GAGVSQTPSNKVTEKGKYVELRCDPISGHTALYWYRQSLGQGPEFLIYFQGTGAADDSGLPNDRFFAVRPEGSVSTLKIQRTERGDSAVYLCASSLIRTGTYNEQFFGPGTRLTVL.

The chain links TRBV4-2 to TRBJ1-2; TRBD1 might be the D (5 bases). CDR1 and CDR2 from the germline V gene are LGHNA and YNFKEQ. The CDR3 loop spans 16 amino acids. The V end lost 0 bases, the J end lost 1 base, and 12 bases lay between the germline ends. This CDR3 is CASSQDPTEINYGYTF. The CDR3 region has the DNA TGTGCCAGCAGCCAAGATCCGACAGAAATTAACTATGGCTACACCTTC.

V and J are TRBV4-2 and TRBJ2-5; 13 nucleotides line up with TRBD2. Germline-derived CDR1 and CDR2 are LGHNA and YNFKEQ. Losses at the gene ends were 0 bases for V and 1 base for J; bases not matched to a gene: 8. The CDR3 sequence is 19 residues long. The CDR3 nucleotides are TGTGCCAGCAGCCAAGAACTAGCGGGAGGGCCTTTACTCCAAGAGACCCAGTACTTC. It encodes CASSQELAGGPLLQETQYF.

The CDR3 sequence is CASSLGGQGANVLTF. Here the CDR3 DNA reads TGTGCCAGCAGTTTAGGTGGACAGGGGGCCAACGTCCTGACTTTC. The V call is TRBV28, the J call TRBJ2-6; D perhaps matches TRBD1 (6 bases). V was trimmed by 2 bases and J by 4 bases, leaving 9 bases between them. CDR1 is MDHEN, CDR2 SYDVKM, per germline. This CDR3 spans 15 amino acids.

The chain couples TRBV11-3 to TRBJ1-4, with D hard to call. CDR3 length: 15 amino acids. CDR1 SGHNT and CDR2 YENEEA come from the germline V gene. Trimming took off 5 bases at V and 3 bases at J, with 13 bases between the two ends. CDR3 sequence (DNA): TGTGCCAGCAGCCGCGGCGGGAGCTCTAATGAAAAACTGTTTTTT. It codes for CASSRGGSSNEKLFF. The whole variable domain, remainder taken from reference TRBV11-3 and TRBJ1-4, is EAGVVQSPRYKIIEKKQPVAFWCNPISGHNTLYWYLQNLGQGPELLIRYENEEAVDDSQLPKDRFSAERLKGVDSTLKIQPAELGDSAVYLCASSRGGSSNEKLFFGSGTQLSVL.

As concerns this clone: It is unclear where the CDR3 begins or ends on the DNA, so no DNA is shown, and the CDR3 is as TCRdb lists it. V gene TRBV21-1 combines with J gene TRBJ1-3; the table calls TRBD1, which could not be checked here. TRBV21-1 is deemed a pseudogene. The CDR3 is 15 amino acids long, termini counted. CDR3 in amino acids: CASSNYVATGNTIYF.

V and J are TRBV6-5 and TRBJ2-3; 10 bases align to TRBD2. Germline assignment: CDR1 MNHEY and CDR2 SVGAGI. The J segment lost 2 bases and the V segment lost 5 bases, leaving 4 bases of the junction unmatched. The CDR3 spans 15 residues. CDR3 coding DNA: TGTGCCAGCAGTCGGACTAGCGGAAACACAGATACGCAGTATTTT. Its protein product is CASSRTSGNTDTQYF.

V is TRBV7-8 and J is TRBJ2-5; 7 bases are shared with TRBD1. Germline V gene data show CDR1 as SGHVS and CDR2 as FQNEAQ. V trimming: 5 bases; J trimming: 5 bases; junction bases outside the gene matches: 17. This CDR3 contains 17 residues. CDR3 nucleotide sequence: TGTGCCAGCAGCCCGGGACAGTCGGCCGACCGTTCCGAGACCCAGTACTTC. Its protein product is CASSPGQSADRSETQYF.

The chain employs TRBV9 and TRBJ1-6, with 9 bases fitting TRBD1. Germline CDR1 reads SGDLS; CDR2 reads YYNGEE. V trimming: 5 bases; J trimming: 5 bases; junction bases outside the gene matches: 8. The CDR3 has 16 residues. CDR3 protein: CASSAAGTGNNSPLHF. CDR3 nucleotides: TGTGCCAGCAGTGCTGCCGGGACAGGGAATAATTCACCCCTCCACTTT.

This clone showed up just once. The chain combines TRBV7-3 with TRBJ1-1; unclear D gene. The CDR3 runs 14 residues. The germline gives CDR1 SGHTA, CDR2 FQGTGA. With 5 bases removed from V and 2 bases from J, the gap between germline ends came to 12 bases. CDR3 region: CASSAGLENTEAFF. CDR3 DNA sequence: TGTGCCAGCAGCGCCGGACTCGAAAACACTGAAGCTTTCTTT.

The rearrangement uses TRBV3-1 (or the pseudogene TRBV3-2) and TRBJ1-1; 7 bases align to TRBD1. The J segment lost 11 bases and the V segment lost 4 bases, leaving 10 bases of the junction unmatched. The germline gives CDR1 LGHDT, CDR2 YNNKEL (reference sequence). This CDR3 has 13 amino acids. CDR3 region: CASSPLRGANAFF. In nucleotides, the CDR3 is TGTGCCAGCAGCCCACTCAGGGGGGCGAATGCTTTCTTT.

This rearrangement joins TRBV6-1 to TRBJ2-3; 8 bases fit TRBD2. V gave up 3 bases and J gave up 2 bases; unmatched junction bases: 10. The germline CDR1 and CDR2 sequences are MNHNS and SASEGT. The CDR3 is 17 amino acids. The CDR3 DNA reads TGTGCCAGCAGTGAGCTCCGGGGGGGGATACACACAGATACGCAGTATTTT. Translated: CASSELRGGIHTDTQYF.

The gene calls are TRBV19 and TRBJ2-1; tentative D call: TRBD2 (6 bases). CDR3 length equals 13 residues. Germline V gene data show CDR1 as LNHDA and CDR2 as SQIVND (reference sequence). With 5 bases removed from V and 8 bases from J, the gap between germline ends came to 13 bases. The CDR3 loop reads CASSSARRDEQFF. The CDR3 DNA follows: TGTGCCAGTAGTTCCGCTCGGAGGGATGAGCAGTTCTTC. Using reference TRBV19 and TRBJ2-1 for the parts outside the CDR3, the full variable domain is DGGITQSPKYLFRKEGQNVTLSCEQNLNHDAMYWYRQDPGQGLRLIYYSQIVNDFQKGDIAEGYSVSREKKESFPLTVTSAQKNPTAFYLCASSSARRDEQFFGPGTRLTVL.

CDR3 amino acids: CAWSGAQHRYEQYF. CDR3 in DNA: TGTGCCTGGAGTGGAGCACAGCACAGATACGAGCAGTACTTC. The rearrangement uses TRBV30 and TRBJ2-7, with no clear D. Germline V gene lookup returns CDR1 GTSNPN and CDR2 SVGIG (reference sequence). Trimming removed 1 base at V and 4 bases at J, with 14 bases between. The length of the CDR3 is 14 residues.

J is TRBJ2-1 and V is TRBV27; perhaps TRBD2 as D (5 bases). V was pared by 4 bases and J by 2 bases, with 9 bases between. The germline gives CDR1 MNHEY, CDR2 SMNVEV (reference sequence). The CDR3 covers 14 residues. CDR3 region: CASSSGSTYNEQFF. DNA of the CDR3: TGTGCCAGCAGTTCGGGAAGTACCTACAATGAGCAGTTCTTC.

This chain joins TRBV7-2 and TRBJ1-1; 7 positions agree with TRBD1. The germline V gene has CDR1 SGHTA and CDR2 FQGNSA. V was pared by 4 bases and J by 1 base, with 6 bases of the junction left unmatched. The CDR3 extends over 15 amino acids. CDR3 nucleotide sequence: TGTGCCAGCAGCTCCCAGACAGGGCCGAACACTGAAGCTTTCTTT. Translation gives CASSSQTGPNTEAFF.

The J gene is TRBJ1-3, the V gene TRBV29-1; D is unclear. The V end lost 8 bases, the J end lost 2 bases, and 10 bases lay between the germline ends. The CDR3 is made up of 12 amino acids. The germline V gene encodes CDR1 SQVTM and CDR2 ANQGSEA. The CDR3 reads CSYRDAGNTIYF. The CDR3 coding sequence is TGCAGCTACAGAGACGCTGGAAACACCATATATTTT. The full variable domain, its missing parts supplied by reference TRBV29-1 and TRBJ1-3, is SAVISQKPSRDICQRGTSLTIQCQVDSQVTMMFWYRQQPGQSLTLIATANQGSEATYESGFVIDKFPISRPNLTFSTLTVSNMSPEDSSIYLCSYRDAGNTIYFGEGSWLTVV.

V gene TRBV14 combines with J gene TRBJ2-1; weak D call: TRBD1 (6 bases). Trimming left V 2 bases short and J 8 bases short, with 13 bases between. Germline V gene sequence: CDR1 SGHDN, CDR2 FVKESK. There are 14 residues in the CDR3. The CDR3 nucleotides read TGTGCCAGCAGCCAATTACAGGGTACGGATGAGCAGTTCTTC. The encoded protein is CASSQLQGTDEQFF.

This chain joins TRBV29-1 and TRBJ1-1, with D possibly being TRBD1 (6 bases). Germline V lookup: CDR1 SQVTM, CDR2 ANQGSEA. The CDR3 loop spans 14 amino acids. Trimming shortened V by 6 bases and J by 1 base, and 15 bases separated the two germline ends. Here the CDR3 DNA reads TGCAGCGTCGAGGTCCTGGACAGGAACACTGAAGCTTTCTTT. Protein sequence: CSVEVLDRNTEAFF.

The V call is TRBV9, the J call TRBJ1-5, with 12 bases fitting TRBD1. Per germline, CDR1 SGDLS and CDR2 YYNGEE. V lost 0 bases and J lost 2; bases outside the gene matches: 9. The CDR3 is made up of 19 amino acids. As DNA, the CDR3 is TGTGCCAGCAGCGTAGACGGGGACAGGGGGCAAAGGGGCAATCAGCCCCAGCATTTT. Translated: CASSVDGDRGQRGNQPQHF.

This sequence joins TRBV10-3 and TRBJ2-3, with 9 nucleotides matching TRBD2. The CDR3 has 16 amino acids. In germline, CDR1 is ENHRY, CDR2 SYGVKD. The J segment lost 1 base and the V segment lost 5 bases, leaving 7 bases of the junction unmatched. CDR3 nucleotides: TGTGCCATCAGTACCGGAAGCGGGGGGCGCACAGATACGCAGTATTTT. This encodes CAISTGSGGRTDTQYF.

The chain uses TRBV5-5 and TRBJ1-6; tentatively, D is TRBD1 (5 bases). Germline loops: CDR1 SGHKS, CDR2 YYEKEE (reference sequence). Trimming stripped 4 bases from V and 9 bases from J, with 17 bases between. The length of the CDR3 is 15 residues. The CDR3 DNA is TGTGCCAGCAGCCCGCCGCCGGACGGGGGTTCACCCCTCCACTTT. It specifies CASSPPPDGGSPLHF.